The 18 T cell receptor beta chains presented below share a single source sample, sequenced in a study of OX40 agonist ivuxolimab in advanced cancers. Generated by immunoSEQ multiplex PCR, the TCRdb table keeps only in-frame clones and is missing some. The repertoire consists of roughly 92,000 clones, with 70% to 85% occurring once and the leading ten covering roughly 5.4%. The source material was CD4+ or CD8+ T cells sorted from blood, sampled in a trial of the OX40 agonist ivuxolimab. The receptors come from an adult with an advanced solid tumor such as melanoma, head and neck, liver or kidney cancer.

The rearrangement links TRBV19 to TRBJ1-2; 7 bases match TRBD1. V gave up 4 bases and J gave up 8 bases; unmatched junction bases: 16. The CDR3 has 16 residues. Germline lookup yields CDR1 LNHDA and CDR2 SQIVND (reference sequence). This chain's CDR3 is CASSTTGTALSQGYTF. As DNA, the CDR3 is TGTGCCAGTAGTACGACCGGGACAGCTCTCTCCCAAGGCTACACCTTC.

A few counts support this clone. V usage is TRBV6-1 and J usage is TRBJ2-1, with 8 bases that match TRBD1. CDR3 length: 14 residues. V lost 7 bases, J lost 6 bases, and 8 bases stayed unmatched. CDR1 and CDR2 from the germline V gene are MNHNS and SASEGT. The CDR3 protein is CASTLGTGGNEQFF. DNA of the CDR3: TGTGCCAGCACCTTGGGCACAGGGGGCAATGAGCAGTTCTTC.

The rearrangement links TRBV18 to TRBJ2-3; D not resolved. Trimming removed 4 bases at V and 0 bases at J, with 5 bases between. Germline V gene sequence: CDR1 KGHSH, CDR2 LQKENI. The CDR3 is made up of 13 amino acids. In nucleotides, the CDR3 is TGTGCCAGCTCACGTTCTAGCACAGATACGCAGTATTTT. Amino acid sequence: CASSRSSTDTQYF.

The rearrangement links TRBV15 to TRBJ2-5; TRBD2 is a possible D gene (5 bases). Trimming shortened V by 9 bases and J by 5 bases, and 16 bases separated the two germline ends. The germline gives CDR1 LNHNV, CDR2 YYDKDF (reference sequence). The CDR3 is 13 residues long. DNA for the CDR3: TGTGCCACTAAGACCGGAGGCGAGGAGACCCAGTACTTC. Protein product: CATKTGGEETQYF.

This chain's CDR3 is CASRTGRNEQFF. Written as DNA, the CDR3 is TGTGCCAGCAGAACAGGGAGGAATGAGCAGTTCTTC. The chain has TRBV2 and TRBJ2-1; tentatively, D is TRBD1 or TRBD2 (6 bases each). The length of the CDR3 is 12 residues. CDR1 is SNHLY, CDR2 FYNNEI, per germline. The ends were cut back, 6 bases at V and 7 bases at J, with 10 bases in the middle.

CDR3 region: CASSQDPHSYEQYF. In DNA form, the CDR3 reads TGCGCCAGCAGCCAAGATCCGCACTCCTACGAGCAGTACTTC. The chain carries TRBV4-1 and TRBJ2-7; D call uncertain. V was shortened by 0 bases and J by 0 bases, with 6 bases between the two germline ends. The CDR3 has 14 amino acids. Germline V gene sequence: CDR1 MGHRA, CDR2 YSYEKL.

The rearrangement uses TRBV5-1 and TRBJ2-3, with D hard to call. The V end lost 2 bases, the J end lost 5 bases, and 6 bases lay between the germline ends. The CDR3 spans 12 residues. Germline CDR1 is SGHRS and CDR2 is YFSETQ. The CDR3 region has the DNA TGCGCCAGCAGCTTTACCCGAGATACGCAGTATTTT. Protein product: CASSFTRDTQYF. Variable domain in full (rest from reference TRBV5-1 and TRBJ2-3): KAGVTQTPRYLIKTRGQQVTLSCSPISGHRSVSWYQQTPGQGLQFLFEYFSETQRNKGNFPGRFSGRQFSNSRSEMNVSTLELGDSALYLCASSFTRDTQYFGPGTRLTVL.

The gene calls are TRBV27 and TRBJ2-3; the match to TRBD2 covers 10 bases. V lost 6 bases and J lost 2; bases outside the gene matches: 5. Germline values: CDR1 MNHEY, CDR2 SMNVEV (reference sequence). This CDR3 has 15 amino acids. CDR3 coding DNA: TGTGCCAGCAGATCACTAGCGGGGTTCACAGATACGCAGTATTTT. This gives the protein CASRSLAGFTDTQYF.

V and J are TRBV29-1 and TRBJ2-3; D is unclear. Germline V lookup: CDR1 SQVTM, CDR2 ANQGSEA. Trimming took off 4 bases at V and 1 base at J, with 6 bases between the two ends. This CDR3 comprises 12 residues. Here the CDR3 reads CSVAGGTDTQYF. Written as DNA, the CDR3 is TGCAGCGTTGCTGGTGGCACAGATACGCAGTATTTT.

This CDR3 reads CSVFQETQYF. The CDR3 DNA follows: TGCAGCGTCTTCCAAGAGACCCAGTACTTC. This chain joins TRBV29-1 and TRBJ2-5; no clear D gene. Per germline, CDR1 SQVTM and CDR2 ANQGSEA. With 6 bases removed from V and 1 base from J, the gap between germline ends came to 3 bases. The CDR3 length is 10 residues.

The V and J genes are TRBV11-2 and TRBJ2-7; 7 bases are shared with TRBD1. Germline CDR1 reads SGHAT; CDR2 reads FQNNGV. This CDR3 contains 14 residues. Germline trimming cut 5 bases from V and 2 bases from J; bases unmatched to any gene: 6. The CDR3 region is CASSPEGQTYEQYF. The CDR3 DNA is TGTGCCAGCAGCCCCGAGGGACAGACCTACGAGCAGTACTTC.

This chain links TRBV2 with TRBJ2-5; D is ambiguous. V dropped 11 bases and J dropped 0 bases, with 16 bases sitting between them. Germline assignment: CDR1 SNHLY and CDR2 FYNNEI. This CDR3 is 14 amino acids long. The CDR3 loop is CASRPSTYQETQYF. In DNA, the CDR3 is TGTGCCTCTCGGCCCTCCACGTACCAAGAGACCCAGTACTTC.

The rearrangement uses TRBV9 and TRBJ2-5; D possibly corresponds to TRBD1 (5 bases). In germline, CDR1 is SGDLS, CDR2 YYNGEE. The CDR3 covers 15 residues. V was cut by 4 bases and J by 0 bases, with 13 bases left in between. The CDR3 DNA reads TGTGCCAGCAGCCCTAGGGGTTCGTACCAAGAGACCCAGTACTTC. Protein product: CASSPRGSYQETQYF.

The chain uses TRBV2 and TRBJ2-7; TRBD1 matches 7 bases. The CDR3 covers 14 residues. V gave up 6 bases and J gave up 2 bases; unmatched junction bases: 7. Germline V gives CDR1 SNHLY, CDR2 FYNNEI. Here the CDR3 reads CASRDNRGPYEQYF. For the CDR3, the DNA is TGTGCCAGCAGAGATAACAGGGGTCCCTACGAGCAGTACTTC.

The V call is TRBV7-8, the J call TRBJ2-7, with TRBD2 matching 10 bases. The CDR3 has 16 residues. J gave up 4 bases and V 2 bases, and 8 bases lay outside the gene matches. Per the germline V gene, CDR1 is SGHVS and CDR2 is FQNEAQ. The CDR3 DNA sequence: TGTGCCAGCAGCTTATGGGGGACTAGCGCCGTATACGAGCAGTACTTC. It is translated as CASSLWGTSAVYEQYF.

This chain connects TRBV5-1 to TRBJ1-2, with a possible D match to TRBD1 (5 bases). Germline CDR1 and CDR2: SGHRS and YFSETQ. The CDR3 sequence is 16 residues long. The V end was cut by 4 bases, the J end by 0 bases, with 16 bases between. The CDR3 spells CASSPAGVPTNYGYTF. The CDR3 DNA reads TGCGCCAGCAGCCCGGCGGGGGTCCCTACTAACTATGGCTACACCTTC.

CDR3: CASSDLDRDNQPQHF. The CDR3 region has the DNA TGCGCCAGCAGTGATCTCGACAGGGACAATCAGCCCCAGCATTTT. The J gene is TRBJ1-5, the V gene TRBV10-2; 7 positions match TRBD1. The germline V gene encodes CDR1 WSHSY and CDR2 SAAADI. This CDR3 is 15 amino acids long. V trimming: 3 bases; J trimming: 3 bases; junction bases outside the gene matches: 5.

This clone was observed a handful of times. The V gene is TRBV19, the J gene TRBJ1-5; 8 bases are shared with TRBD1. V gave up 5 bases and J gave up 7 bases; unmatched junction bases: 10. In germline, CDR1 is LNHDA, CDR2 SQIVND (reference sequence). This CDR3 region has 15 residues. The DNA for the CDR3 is TGTGCCAGTAGTTTCCCGGACAGGGCCTACCAGCCCCAGCATTTT. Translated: CASSFPDRAYQPQHF.